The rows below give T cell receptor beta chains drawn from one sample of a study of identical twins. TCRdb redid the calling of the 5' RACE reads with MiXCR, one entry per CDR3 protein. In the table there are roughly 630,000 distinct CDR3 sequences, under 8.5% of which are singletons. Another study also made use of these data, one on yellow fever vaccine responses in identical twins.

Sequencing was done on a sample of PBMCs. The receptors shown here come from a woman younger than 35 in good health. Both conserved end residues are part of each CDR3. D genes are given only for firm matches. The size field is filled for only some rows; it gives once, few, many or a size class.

CDR3aa: CSVAKGAGAETQYF; CDR3nt: TGCAGCGTTGCTAAGGGGGCCGGGGCAGAGACCCAGTACTTC; v_gene: TRBV29-1; abundance: many; j_gene: TRBJ2-5; d_gene: TRBD1
CDR3aa: CSAFSKGFYNEQFF; CDR3nt: TGCAGTGCTTTTAGCAAGGGTTTCTACAATGAGCAGTTCTTC; v_gene: TRBV20-1; abundance: many; j_gene: TRBJ2-1; d_gene: .
CDR3aa: CATAPGGDTQYF; CDR3nt: TGTGCCACCGCTCCTGGGGGGGATACGCAGTATTTT; v_gene: TRBV24-1; abundance: many; j_gene: TRBJ2-3; d_gene: .
CDR3aa: CASSQVGGLAEARRAKNIQYF; CDR3nt: TGTGCCAGCAGCCAAGTCGGAGGACTAGCGGAGGCGCGAAGGGCCAAAAACATTCAGTACTTC; v_gene: TRBV3-1; abundance: many; j_gene: TRBJ2-4; d_gene: TRBD2
CDR3aa: CATSDYPLAGGHTGELFF; CDR3nt: TGTGCCACCAGTGATTACCCACTAGCGGGAGGACACACCGGGGAGCTGTTTTTT; v_gene: TRBV24-1; abundance: .; j_gene: TRBJ2-2; d_gene: TRBD2
CDR3aa: CASSGQGAWSNYEQYF; CDR3nt: TGTGCCAGCAGCGGACAGGGGGCTTGGTCAAACTACGAGCAGTACTTC; v_gene: TRBV2; abundance: few; j_gene: TRBJ2-7; d_gene: TRBD1
CDR3aa: CSVEDRRYGYTF; CDR3nt: TGCAGCGTTGAGGACAGGCGCTATGGCTACACCTTC; v_gene: TRBV29-1; abundance: few; j_gene: TRBJ1-2; d_gene: TRBD1
CDR3aa: CSVVDTSYEQYF; CDR3nt: TGCAGCGTTGTTGACACATCCTACGAGCAGTACTTC; v_gene: TRBV29-1; abundance: many; j_gene: TRBJ2-7; d_gene: .
CDR3aa: CATSLTQGSGNTIYF; CDR3nt: TGTGCCACCAGCCTCACCCAGGGATCTGGAAACACCATATATTTT; v_gene: TRBV15; abundance: many; j_gene: TRBJ1-3; d_gene: .
CDR3aa: CASSPRGGRTDTQYF; CDR3nt: TGTGCCAGCAGCCCACGAGGGGGTCGGACAGATACGCAGTATTTT; v_gene: TRBV6-1; abundance: many; j_gene: TRBJ2-3; d_gene: .
CDR3aa: CASSSGTGAFRGYTF; CDR3nt: TGTGCCAGCAGTTCCGGGACAGGGGCTTTTCGTGGCTACACCTTC; v_gene: TRBV12-3/TRBV12-4; abundance: many; j_gene: TRBJ1-2; d_gene: TRBD1
CDR3aa: CASSSSAYDQYF; CDR3nt: TGTGCCAGCAGCTCATCAGCATACGACCAGTACTTC; v_gene: TRBV11-2; abundance: .; j_gene: TRBJ2-5; d_gene: .
CDR3aa: CASSYKGANTEAFF; CDR3nt: TGTGCCAGCAGTTACAAGGGGGCGAACACTGAAGCTTTCTTT; v_gene: TRBV6-5; abundance: few; j_gene: TRBJ1-1; d_gene: TRBD1
CDR3aa: CASSQNDLLGQFF; CDR3nt: TGTGCCAGCAGCCAGAACGACTTGTTAGGGCAGTTCTTC; v_gene: TRBV3-1; abundance: .; j_gene: TRBJ2-1; d_gene: .
CDR3aa: CATSEPRQGNTIYF; CDR3nt: TGTGCCACCAGTGAGCCTCGACAGGGGAACACCATATATTTT; v_gene: TRBV24-1; abundance: few; j_gene: TRBJ1-3; d_gene: TRBD1
CDR3aa: CATSDSGNQGEQFF; CDR3nt: TGTGCCACCAGTGACTCCGGGAACCAGGGTGAGCAGTTCTTC; v_gene: TRBV24-1; abundance: few; j_gene: TRBJ2-1; d_gene: .
CDR3aa: CASSFVGSYNEQFF; CDR3nt: TGCGCCAGCAGCTTCGTGGGGTCCTACAATGAGCAGTTCTTC; v_gene: TRBV5-1; abundance: many; j_gene: TRBJ2-1; d_gene: .
CDR3aa: CASSVGLAGATDTQYF; CDR3nt: TGTGCCAGCAGCGTAGGGCTAGCGGGGGCCACAGATACGCAGTATTTT; v_gene: TRBV9; abundance: few; j_gene: TRBJ2-3; d_gene: TRBD2
CDR3aa: CASSDRLAGVRETQYF; CDR3nt: TGTGCCAGCAGTGACCGACTAGCGGGGGTCCGCGAGACCCAGTACTTC; v_gene: TRBV2; abundance: .; j_gene: TRBJ2-5; d_gene: TRBD2
CDR3aa: CASSLGRNTGELFF; CDR3nt: TGCGCCAGCAGCTTGGGGCGGAACACCGGGGAGCTGTTTTTT; v_gene: TRBV5-1; abundance: many; j_gene: TRBJ2-2; d_gene: .
CDR3aa: CASSLTSGKEYEQYF; CDR3nt: TGCGCCAGCAGCTTGACTAGCGGGAAAGAGTACGAGCAGTACTTC; v_gene: TRBV5-1; abundance: few; j_gene: TRBJ2-7; d_gene: TRBD2
CDR3aa: CASSRGGDRYGYTF; CDR3nt: TGCGCCAGCAGCCGCGGCGGGGATCGCTATGGCTACACCTTC; v_gene: TRBV5-1; abundance: many; j_gene: TRBJ1-2; d_gene: .
CDR3aa: CSASQYNEQFF; CDR3nt: TGCAGTGCTAGTCAGTACAATGAGCAGTTCTTC; v_gene: TRBV20-1; abundance: few; j_gene: TRBJ2-1; d_gene: .
CDR3aa: CASSPAVDTQYF; CDR3nt: TGCGCCAGCAGTCCGGCGGTAGATACGCAGTATTTT; v_gene: TRBV5-1; abundance: many; j_gene: TRBJ2-3; d_gene: .
CDR3aa: CASSRTGRTEAFF; CDR3nt: TGTGCCAGCAGCCGGACAGGGAGGACTGAAGCTTTCTTT; v_gene: TRBV12-3/TRBV12-4; abundance: many; j_gene: TRBJ1-1; d_gene: TRBD1
CDR3aa: CASSHLGAAGGNEQFF; CDR3nt: TGTGCCAGCAGCCACCTGGGGGCGGCAGGGGGCAATGAGCAGTTCTTC; v_gene: TRBV11-2; abundance: .; j_gene: TRBJ2-1; d_gene: TRBD1
CDR3aa: CASSPGTGISYTF; CDR3nt: TGTGCCAGCAGTCCCGGGACAGGGATTAGCTACACCTTC; v_gene: TRBV6-1; abundance: few; j_gene: TRBJ1-2; d_gene: TRBD1
CDR3aa: CASSHEKPGQGQETQYF; CDR3nt: TGCGCCAGCAGCCACGAAAAACCGGGACAGGGCCAAGAGACCCAGTACTTC; v_gene: TRBV4-1; abundance: .; j_gene: TRBJ2-5; d_gene: TRBD1
CDR3aa: CASSPRDRYQETQYF; CDR3nt: TGTGCCAGCAGTCCCAGGGACAGGTACCAAGAGACCCAGTACTTC; v_gene: TRBV27; abundance: .; j_gene: TRBJ2-5; d_gene: TRBD1
CDR3aa: CASSIDWGLYEQYF; CDR3nt: TGTGCCAGCAGCATCGACTGGGGGCTCTACGAGCAGTACTTC; v_gene: TRBV6-1; abundance: .; j_gene: TRBJ2-7; d_gene: .
CDR3aa: CSAGSPSGNLDEQYF; CDR3nt: TGCAGTGCTGGGAGTCCTAGCGGGAACCTAGACGAGCAGTACTTC; v_gene: TRBV20-1; abundance: many; j_gene: TRBJ2-7; d_gene: TRBD2
CDR3aa: CASSLGRRTGNTIYF; CDR3nt: TGTGCCAGCAGTTTAGGCCGCAGGACTGGAAACACCATATATTTT; v_gene: TRBV28; abundance: .; j_gene: TRBJ1-3; d_gene: .
CDR3aa: CSAPTTSGDTDTQYF; CDR3nt: TGCAGTGCCCCTACGACTAGCGGGGACACAGATACGCAGTATTTT; v_gene: TRBV20-1; abundance: few; j_gene: TRBJ2-3; d_gene: TRBD2
CDR3aa: CASSDRAATYEQYF; CDR3nt: TGTGCCAGCAGTGATAGGGCTGCAACCTACGAGCAGTACTTC; v_gene: TRBV2; abundance: few; j_gene: TRBJ2-7; d_gene: .
CDR3aa: CAIRGTGDNTGELFF; CDR3nt: TGTGCCATCAGGGGGACAGGTGATAACACCGGGGAGCTGTTTTTT; v_gene: TRBV10-3; abundance: .; j_gene: TRBJ2-2; d_gene: TRBD1
CDR3aa: CASSYKGLAIGSEQFF; CDR3nt: TGTGCCAGCAGTTACAAGGGACTAGCGATCGGAAGTGAGCAGTTCTTC; v_gene: TRBV6-5; abundance: .; j_gene: TRBJ2-1; d_gene: TRBD2
CDR3aa: CAISEERGGYQETQYF; CDR3nt: TGTGCCATCAGTGAGGAAAGGGGAGGGTACCAAGAGACCCAGTACTTC; v_gene: TRBV10-3; abundance: .; j_gene: TRBJ2-5; d_gene: TRBD2
CDR3aa: CASSPGQGWSEAFF; CDR3nt: TGTGCCAGCAGCCCTGGACAGGGATGGTCTGAAGCTTTCTTT; v_gene: TRBV9; abundance: few; j_gene: TRBJ1-1; d_gene: TRBD1
CDR3aa: CAIRADLNTEAFF; CDR3nt: TGTGCCATCAGAGCCGATCTGAACACTGAAGCTTTCTTT; v_gene: TRBV10-3; abundance: .; j_gene: TRBJ1-1; d_gene: .
CDR3aa: CASSLKRVLAENYNEQFF; CDR3nt: TGCGCCAGCAGCCTAAAGCGGGTACTAGCGGAAAACTACAATGAGCAGTTCTTC; v_gene: TRBV4-1; abundance: few; j_gene: TRBJ2-1; d_gene: TRBD2
CDR3aa: CASSSGQGAMETQYF; CDR3nt: TGTGCCAGCAGCTCTGGACAGGGGGCGATGGAGACCCAGTACTTC; v_gene: TRBV7-2; abundance: .; j_gene: TRBJ2-5; d_gene: TRBD1
CDR3aa: CSALDREVSGELFF; CDR3nt: TGCAGTGCTCTGGACAGGGAGGTTTCCGGGGAGCTGTTTTTT; v_gene: TRBV20-1; abundance: few; j_gene: TRBJ2-2; d_gene: TRBD1
CDR3aa: CASSFSGEPSYEQYF; CDR3nt: TGTGCCAGCAGTTTCAGCGGGGAACCCTCCTACGAGCAGTACTTC; v_gene: TRBV12-3/TRBV12-4; abundance: .; j_gene: TRBJ2-7; d_gene: TRBD2
CDR3aa: CSVSGGSNPPDTQYF; CDR3nt: TGCAGCGTTTCCGGAGGGTCCAACCCACCAGATACGCAGTATTTT; v_gene: TRBV29-1; abundance: few; j_gene: TRBJ2-3; d_gene: .
CDR3aa: CAIRSDQETQYF; CDR3nt: TGTGCCATCAGATCCGATCAAGAGACCCAGTACTTC; v_gene: TRBV10-3; abundance: many; j_gene: TRBJ2-5; d_gene: .
CDR3aa: CASSLTSAWGVTDTQYF; CDR3nt: TGTGCCAGCAGTCTGACTAGCGCGTGGGGGGTCACAGATACGCAGTATTTT; v_gene: TRBV12-3/TRBV12-4; abundance: few; j_gene: TRBJ2-3; d_gene: TRBD2
CDR3aa: CSVDKGRAGNTQYF; CDR3nt: TGCAGCGTTGATAAAGGCCGGGCGGGCAATACGCAGTATTTT; v_gene: TRBV29-1; abundance: many; j_gene: TRBJ2-3; d_gene: .
CDR3aa: CASSVFPPGLTYNEQFF; CDR3nt: TGTGCCAGCAGCGTATTTCCTCCGGGACTGACCTACAATGAGCAGTTCTTC; v_gene: TRBV9; abundance: .; j_gene: TRBJ2-1; d_gene: .
CDR3aa: CASSLGRSGNEQFF; CDR3nt: TGCGCCAGCAGCCTTGGGCGGAGCGGCAATGAGCAGTTCTTC; v_gene: TRBV4-1; abundance: few; j_gene: TRBJ2-1; d_gene: .
CDR3aa: CASSSGGRSSDTQYF; CDR3nt: TGTGCCAGCAGTTCTGGCGGGAGGAGCTCAGATACGCAGTATTTT; v_gene: TRBV12-3/TRBV12-4; abundance: many; j_gene: TRBJ2-3; d_gene: TRBD2
CDR3aa: CASSYKGMPSPLHF; CDR3nt: TGTGCCAGCAGTTACAAGGGGATGCCTTCACCCCTCCACTTT; v_gene: TRBV27; abundance: .; j_gene: TRBJ1-6; d_gene: .
CDR3aa: CASSPPVFGTGGPISNQPQHF; CDR3nt: TGTGCCAGCAGTCCCCCAGTTTTCGGGACAGGGGGACCTATTAGCAATCAGCCCCAGCATTTT; v_gene: TRBV28; abundance: .; j_gene: TRBJ1-5; d_gene: TRBD1
CDR3aa: CASSLPGTSGKYNEQFF; CDR3nt: TGTGCCAGCAGTTTACCGGGGACTAGCGGAAAGTACAATGAGCAGTTCTTC; v_gene: TRBV27; abundance: .; j_gene: TRBJ2-1; d_gene: TRBD2
CDR3aa: CASSLVSDSYNEQFF; CDR3nt: TGCGCCAGCAGCTTGGTTTCAGACTCCTACAATGAGCAGTTCTTC; v_gene: TRBV5-1; abundance: many; j_gene: TRBJ2-1; d_gene: .
CDR3aa: CASSPDGPRDTQYF; CDR3nt: TGTGCCAGCAGCCCTGACGGACCGCGTGATACGCAGTATTTT; v_gene: TRBV12-3/TRBV12-4; abundance: many; j_gene: TRBJ2-3; d_gene: .